Shown below are 12 T cell receptor beta chains from a single sample sequenced in a study of blood T cell repertoires in COVID-19. The assay was immunoSEQ multiplex PCR, and TCRdb's table has in-frame clones only and misses some. This table holds more than 150,000 clones, about 84% found once. Sequencing was done on a sample of peripheral blood. These TCRs come from a human donor in a cohort sampled during active COVID-19.

The CDR3 protein is CASSQSMGFLREQYF. As DNA, the CDR3 is TGTGCCAGCAGCCAGTCTATGGGTTTTCTCAGGGAGCAGTACTTC. This rearrangement joins TRBV16 to TRBJ2-7; D is ambiguous. The CDR3 covers 15 residues. Trimming pared 3 bases from V and 7 bases from J, leaving 19 bases between. The V gene's germline CDR1 is KGHSY and CDR2 FQNENV.

The chain is built from TRBV12-5 and TRBJ2-7; the match to TRBD2 covers 9 bases. Germline values: CDR1 LGHNT, CDR2 FRNRAP. After removal of 0 bases from V and 4 bases from J, the junction contained 4 bases not matched to a gene. The CDR3 extends over 15 amino acids. The CDR3 coding sequence is TGTGCTAGTGGTTTGGTAGCGGGGGGCATATACGAGCAGTACTTC. This codes for CASGLVAGGIYEQYF.

For the CDR3, the DNA is TGCGCCAGTTCTACAGGGTTCACTAATGAAAAACTGTTTTTT. Its protein product is CASSTGFTNEKLFF. The chain carries TRBV10-2 and TRBJ1-4; weak D call: TRBD1 (6 bases). This CDR3 spans 14 amino acids. Germline V lookup: CDR1 WSHSY, CDR2 SAAADI. Trimming cost V 9 bases and J 2 bases, with 13 bases left between them.

Written as DNA, the CDR3 is TGCGCCAGCAGCTTGAGCCCCAGGGGTTACCAAGAGACCCAGTACTTC. Its protein is CASSLSPRGYQETQYF. This sequence joins TRBV5-1 and TRBJ2-5; TRBD1 might be the D (6 bases). CDR1 is SGHRS and CDR2 is YFSETQ in the germline V gene. There are 16 residues in the CDR3. Trimming took off 1 base at V and 0 bases at J, with 13 bases between the two ends.

This chain uses TRBV7-8 with TRBJ2-4; 8 bases agree with TRBD1. The V segment lost 5 bases and the J segment 6 bases; nucleotides outside the gene matches: 6. The V gene's germline CDR1 is SGHVS and CDR2 FQNEAQ. The CDR3 consists of 14 residues. This CDR3 reads CASSAGGAVNIQYF. CDR3 nucleotide sequence: TGTGCCAGCAGCGCAGGGGGCGCGGTAAACATTCAGTACTTC.

The chain uses TRBV7-8 and TRBJ1-1, with 11 bases aligning to TRBD1. Germline CDR1 SGHVS, CDR2 FQNEAQ. The CDR3 totals 15 residues. J was trimmed by 2 bases and V by 3 bases; bases with no gene match: 2. CDR3 loop: CASSLGQGVNTEAFF. DNA for the CDR3: TGTGCCAGCAGCTTGGGACAGGGGGTAAACACTGAAGCTTTCTTT.

The rearrangement uses TRBV19 and TRBJ2-1; D might be TRBD1 (6 bases). This CDR3 region has 13 residues. Germline CDR1 reads LNHDA; CDR2 reads SQIVND (reference sequence). V dropped 1 base and J dropped 16 bases, with 17 bases sitting between them. CDR3 in amino acids: CASSIGPGGGLFF. In nucleotides, the CDR3 is TGTGCCAGTAGTATAGGCCCGGGTGGGGGCCTATTCTTC. Complete variable domain (other parts from reference TRBV19 and TRBJ2-1): DGGITQSPKYLFRKEGQNVTLSCEQNLNHDAMYWYRQDPGQGLRLIYYSQIVNDFQKGDIAEGYSVSREKKESFPLTVTSAQKNPTAFYLCASSIGPGGGLFFGPGTRLTVL.

V and J are TRBV5-1 and TRBJ2-3, with D hard to call. Trimming stripped 5 bases from V and 0 bases from J, with 7 bases between. Germline V gene sequence: CDR1 SGHRS, CDR2 YFSETQ. CDR3 length: 13 residues. DNA for the CDR3: TGCGCCAGCAGTTCTTCTAGCACAGATACGCAGTATTTT. It specifies CASSSSSTDTQYF.

This clone was counted between two and nine times. The chain combines TRBV7-8 with TRBJ1-3; no reliable D call. V lost 3 bases and J 7 bases, leaving 7 bases between the germline ends. Germline CDR1 is SGHVS and CDR2 is FQNEAQ. This CDR3 is built from 12 residues. In nucleotides, the CDR3 is TGTGCCAGCAGCTTGGGAGGGAACACCATATATTTT. Its protein product is CASSLGGNTIYF.

This clone was detected only a few times. The V and J genes are TRBV7-2 and TRBJ1-1; TRBD1 might be the D (6 bases). The ends were cut back, 0 bases at V and 7 bases at J, with 9 bases in the middle. The CDR3 has 13 residues. Germline V gene lookup returns CDR1 SGHTA and CDR2 FQGNSA. CDR3 residues: CASSLARGGEAFF. The CDR3 nucleotides read TGTGCCAGCAGCTTAGCTAGAGGGGGTGAAGCTTTCTTT.

The chain links TRBV7-9 to TRBJ1-4, with TRBD1 matching 8 bases. Losses at the gene ends were 5 bases for V and 8 bases for J; bases not matched to a gene: 7. CDR1 and CDR2 (germline): SEHNR, FQNEAQ (reference sequence). The CDR3 runs to 14 residues. The CDR3 DNA sequence: TGTGCCAGCAGCATACAGGGGGAAGCCGAAAAACTGTTTTTT. It yields the protein CASSIQGEAEKLFF. The full variable domain, in which reference TRBV7-9 and TRBJ1-4 provide the parts outside the CDR3, is DTGVSQNPRHKITKRGQNVTFRCDPISEHNRLYWYRQTLGQGPEFLTYFQNEAQLEKSRLLSDRFSAERPKGSFSTLEIQRTEQGDSAMYLCASSIQGEAEKLFFGSGTQLSVL.

This clone was counted a single time. The rearrangement links TRBV30 to TRBJ1-6; D uncertain. Between the trimmed V and J ends, which lost 5 bases and 7 bases, there was a span of 15 bases. In germline, CDR1 is GTSNPN, CDR2 SVGIG (reference sequence). The CDR3 contains 14 residues. CDR3 nucleotides: TGTGCCTGGGCCCCCCGGGGATGGAATTCACCCCTCCACTTT. Residues: CAWAPRGWNSPLHF.